This T cell receptor (beta chain) comes out of a study of cytomegalovirus exposure and HLA in healthy donors. Study-wide background: For the approximately 430 genotyped donors, about 81% fell within the Caucasian-associated ancestry cluster. The study's findings and limits: Researchers reportedly found TCR beta sequences accurately predicted most subjects' HLA-A and HLA-B alleles. Follow-up analysis later connected one missense variant in DCLRE1C with trimming of TCR beta V- and J-genes.

Use of 60 Vbeta and 13 Jbeta primers characterized the PCR. Using immunoSEQ multiplex PCR, the repertoire was profiled, and TCRdb retains in-frame clones only, with some absent. Counted here are over 150,000 clones, roughly 87% occurring once; the ten biggest clones make up about 0.9%. Looked up from germline, CDR1 is SQVTM and CDR2 is ANQGSEA. The CDR3 has 13 amino acids. V lost 7 bases, J lost 4 bases, and 16 bases lay in between. Regarding this clone: The antigen is unknown.

The receptor's source is a woman under 40 in good health and CMV-seronegative. The V call is TRBV29-1, the J call TRBJ1-1, with a weak D call TRBD1 (6 bases). Sequencing input: PBMCs. CDR3 nucleotide sequence: TGCAGCGCCGGCGGGGGGCTCGGCACTGAAGCTTTCTTT. This codes for CSAGGGLGTEAFF.